This T cell receptor (beta chain) was found in a study of shared clonotypes between healthy human individuals. Background on the study: Donors consisted of two women and a few men between 18 and 49.

Assay execution proceeded at the deep level. Produced via immunoSEQ multiplex PCR; TCRdb's table is partial and in-frame only. The top ten hold 34% of the sample, which has about 690,000 clones, roughly 88% seen once. This CDR3 region has 13 residues. V lost 1 base to trimming and J lost 5 bases, with 9 bases between them. From germline, CDR1 is SGHTA and CDR2 FQGNSA. This clonotype was sampled from a man younger than 35 in good health. Some clones in this sample may be carry-over from other donors' samples. The chain employs TRBV7-2 and TRBJ2-7; D is possibly TRBD1 (6 bases). Input material: memory CD8+ T cells from PBMCs. Regarding subset: CD45RO+ cells pooled with CCR7-negative TemRA cells. As DNA, the CDR3 is TGTGCCAGCAGCTTAGGGGGGCAGAACGAGCAGTACTTC. Its protein is CASSLGGQNEQYF.